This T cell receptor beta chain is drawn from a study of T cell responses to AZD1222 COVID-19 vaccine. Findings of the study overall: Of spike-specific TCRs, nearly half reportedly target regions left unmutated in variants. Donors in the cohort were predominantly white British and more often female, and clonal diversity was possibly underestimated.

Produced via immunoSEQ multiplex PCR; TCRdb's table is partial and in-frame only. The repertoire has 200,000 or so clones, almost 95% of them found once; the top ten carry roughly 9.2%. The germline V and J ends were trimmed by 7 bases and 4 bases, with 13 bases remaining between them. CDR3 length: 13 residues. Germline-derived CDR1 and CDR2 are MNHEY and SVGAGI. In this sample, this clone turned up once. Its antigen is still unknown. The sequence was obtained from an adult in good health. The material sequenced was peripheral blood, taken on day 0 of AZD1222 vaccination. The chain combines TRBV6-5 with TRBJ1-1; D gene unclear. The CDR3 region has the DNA TGTGCCAGCACCGCCCGGGGAATCACTGAAGCTTTCTTT. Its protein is CASTARGITEAFF.